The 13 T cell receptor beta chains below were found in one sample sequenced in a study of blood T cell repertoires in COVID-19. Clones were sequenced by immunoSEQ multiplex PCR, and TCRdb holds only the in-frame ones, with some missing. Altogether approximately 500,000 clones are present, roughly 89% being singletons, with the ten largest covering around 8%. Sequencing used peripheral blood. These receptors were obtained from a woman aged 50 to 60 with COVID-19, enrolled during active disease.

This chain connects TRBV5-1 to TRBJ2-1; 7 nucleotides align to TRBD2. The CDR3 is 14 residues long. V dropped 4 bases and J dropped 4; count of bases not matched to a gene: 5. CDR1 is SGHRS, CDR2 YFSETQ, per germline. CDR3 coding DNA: TGCGCCAGCAGCGCGAGCGGGGCGTACAATGAGCAGTTCTTC. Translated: CASSASGAYNEQFF. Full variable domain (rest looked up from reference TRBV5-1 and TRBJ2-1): KAGVTQTPRYLIKTRGQQVTLSCSPISGHRSVSWYQQTPGQGLQFLFEYFSETQRNKGNFPGRFSGRQFSNSRSEMNVSTLELGDSALYLCASSASGAYNEQFFGPGTRLTVL.

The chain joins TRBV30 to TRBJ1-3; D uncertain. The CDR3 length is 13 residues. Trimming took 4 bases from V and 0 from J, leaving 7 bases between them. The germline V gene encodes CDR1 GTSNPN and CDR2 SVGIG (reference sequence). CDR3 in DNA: TGTGCCTGGATACGGAGCTCTGGAAACACCATATATTTT. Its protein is CAWIRSSGNTIYF.

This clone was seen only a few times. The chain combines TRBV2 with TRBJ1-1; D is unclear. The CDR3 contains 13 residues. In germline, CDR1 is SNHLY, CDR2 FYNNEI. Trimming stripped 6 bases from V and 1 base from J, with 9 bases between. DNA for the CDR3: TGTGCCAGCAGACGACGGGAGAACACTGAAGCTTTCTTT. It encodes CASRRRENTEAFF.

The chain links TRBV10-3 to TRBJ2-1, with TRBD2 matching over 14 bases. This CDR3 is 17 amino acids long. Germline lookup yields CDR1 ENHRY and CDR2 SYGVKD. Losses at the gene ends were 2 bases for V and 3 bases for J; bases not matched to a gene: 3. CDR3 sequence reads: CAISERGTSGGYNEQFF. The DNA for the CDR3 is TGTGCCATCAGTGAGCGAGGGACTAGCGGGGGCTACAATGAGCAGTTCTTC.

DNA of the CDR3: TGTGCCAGCAGCTTAAGGGGTCCCAGCATCACAGATACGCAGTATTTT. Translating it yields CASSLRGPSITDTQYF. This chain connects TRBV11-2 to TRBJ2-3; weak D call: TRBD1 (5 bases). From germline, CDR1 is SGHAT and CDR2 FQNNGV. The V and J ends lost 2 bases and 2 bases respectively, with 14 bases between them. The CDR3 totals 16 residues. Drawing the rest from reference TRBV11-2 and TRBJ2-3, the complete variable domain is EAGVAQSPRYKIIEKRQSVAFWCNPISGHATLYWYQQILGQGPKLLIQFQNNGVVDDSQLPKDRFSAERLKGVDSTLKIQPAKLEDSAVYLCASSLRGPSITDTQYFGPGTRLTVL.

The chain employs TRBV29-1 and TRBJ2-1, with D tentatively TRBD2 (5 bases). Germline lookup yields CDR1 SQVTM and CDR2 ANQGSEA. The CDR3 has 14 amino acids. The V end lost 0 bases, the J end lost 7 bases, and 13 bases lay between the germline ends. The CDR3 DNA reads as TGCAGCGTTGAAGAGGCCCCTAGGGAGAATGAGCAGTTCTTC. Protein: CSVEEAPRENEQFF.

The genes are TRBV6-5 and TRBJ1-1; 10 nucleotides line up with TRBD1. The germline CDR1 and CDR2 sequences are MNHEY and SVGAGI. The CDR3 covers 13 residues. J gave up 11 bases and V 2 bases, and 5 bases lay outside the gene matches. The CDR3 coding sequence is TGTGCCAGCAGTTACCGAGACAGGGGGCATGCTTTCTTT. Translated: CASSYRDRGHAFF.

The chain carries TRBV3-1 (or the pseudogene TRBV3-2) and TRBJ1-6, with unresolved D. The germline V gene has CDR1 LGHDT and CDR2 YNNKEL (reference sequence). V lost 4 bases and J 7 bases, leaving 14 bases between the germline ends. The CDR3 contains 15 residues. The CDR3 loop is CASSRGSSGNSPLHF. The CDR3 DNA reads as TGTGCCAGCAGCCGTGGGAGTTCTGGAAATTCACCCCTCCACTTT.

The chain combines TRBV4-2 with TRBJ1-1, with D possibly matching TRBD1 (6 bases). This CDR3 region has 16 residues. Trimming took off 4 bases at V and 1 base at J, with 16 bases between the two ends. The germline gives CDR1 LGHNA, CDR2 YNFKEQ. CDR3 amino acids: CASSLGTTIPNTEAFF. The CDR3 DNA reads TGTGCCAGCAGCCTCGGGACAACCATCCCGAACACTGAAGCTTTCTTT.

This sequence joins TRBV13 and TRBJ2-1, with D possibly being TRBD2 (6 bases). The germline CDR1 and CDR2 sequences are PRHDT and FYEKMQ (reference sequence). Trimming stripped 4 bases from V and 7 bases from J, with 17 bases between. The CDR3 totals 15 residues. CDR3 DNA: TGTGCCAGCAGCTGGGTGGGCGGGGCCGAAAATGAGCAGTTCTTC. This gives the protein CASSWVGGAENEQFF.

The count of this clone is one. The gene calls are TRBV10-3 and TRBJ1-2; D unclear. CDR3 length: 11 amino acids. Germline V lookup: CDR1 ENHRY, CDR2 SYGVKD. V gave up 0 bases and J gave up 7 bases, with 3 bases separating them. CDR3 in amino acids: CAISESGGYTF. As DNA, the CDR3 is TGTGCCATCAGTGAGTCCGGTGGCTACACCTTC.

In DNA, the CDR3 is TGTGCCAGCAGCGTGAACAAGGGCTACAGCGGGGGGACCCGCTTCTACAATGAGCAGTTCTTC. This codes for CASSVNKGYSGGTRFYNEQFF. This rearrangement joins TRBV9 to TRBJ2-1; TRBD2 agrees at 9 bases. V lost 2 bases and J lost 3; bases outside the gene matches: 21. Germline V gene data show CDR1 as SGDLS and CDR2 as YYNGEE. This CDR3 has 21 residues.

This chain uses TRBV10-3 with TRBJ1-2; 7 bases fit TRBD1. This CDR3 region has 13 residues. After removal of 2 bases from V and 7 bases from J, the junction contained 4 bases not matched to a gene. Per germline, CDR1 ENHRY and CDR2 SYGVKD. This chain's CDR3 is CAISEGQAIGYTF. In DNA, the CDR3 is TGTGCCATCAGTGAGGGACAGGCAATTGGCTACACCTTC.